The present entry profiles one T cell receptor (beta chain) with its context. This sample was taken from a study of blood T cell dynamics during melanoma immunotherapy. As for the study in general: Standard first-line treatment here was pembrolizumab or nivolumab plus ipilimumab in metastatic melanoma.

Every bulk PBMC sample received the same 350 ng of DNA. This table comes from immunoSEQ multiplex PCR, and its TCRdb copy is limited to in-frame clones, with some not included. This repertoire shows about 11,000 clones, roughly 88% found once; its top ten account for 6% to 7%. There are 14 residues in the CDR3. Germline V gene lookup returns CDR1 SGHRS and CDR2 YFSETQ. V lost 2 bases and J lost 6, with 12 bases in between. Time point noted: week 3, after first cycle of checkpoint inhibitor. Samples come from before therapy and from week 3 after the first blockade cycle. The source of this sequence is a human donor with melanoma. This specimen was blood, taken from a patient treated with checkpoint blockade. The rearrangement joins TRBV5-1 to TRBJ2-1; D may be TRBD2 (5 bases). CDR3 amino acids: CASSLNGRGNEQFF. The CDR3 DNA sequence: TGCGCCAGCAGCTTAAATGGCCGGGGCAATGAGCAGTTCTTC.